This TCR beta chain stems from a study of PD-1 blockade in classical Hodgkin lymphoma. Study-wide findings and caveats: While CD8+ TCR diversity did not rise significantly by C4D1, CD4+ TCR diversity did.

The junction had 4 bases not matched to a gene; V was cut back by 5 bases and J by 2 bases. Looked up from germline, CDR1 is SGHTS and CDR2 is YDEGEE. The CDR3 is 15 amino acids. The patients all showed relapse after autologous stem cell transplantation, while their brentuximab vedotin exposure varied. Relapsed/refractory classical Hodgkin lymphoma patients had complete, partial or progressive responses. Clones were sequenced by immunoSEQ multiplex PCR, and TCRdb holds only the in-frame ones, with some missing. The sample shows about 16,000 clones, roughly two thirds of them seen only once. With regard to this clone: Its specificity is unknown.

V is TRBV5-8 and J is TRBJ1-4; TRBD1 aligns across 9 bases. Sequenced here: peripheral blood mononuclear cells (PBMCs), sampled at baseline. The TCR sequence derives from a human donor with classical Hodgkin lymphoma. The CDR3 sequence is CASRPGTGTNEKLFF. CDR3 in DNA: TGTGCCAGCAGACCTGGGACAGGGACTAATGAAAAACTGTTTTTT.